The 32 T cell receptor beta chains given below trace back to one sample, sequenced in a study of radiation and T cells in renal cell carcinoma. Sequencing was performed with immunoSEQ multiplex PCR; in TCRdb, only in-frame clones are kept and a portion is missing. Counted here are 60,000 or so clones, over 60% occurring once; the ten biggest clones make up approximately 7%. As for time point: blood 4 weeks post-SBRT, at nephrectomy. Treatment reported: 15 Gy SBRT to primary tumor, nephrectomy 4 weeks later. Sequencing was performed on blood, taken from a patient whose treatment included radiotherapy and nephrectomy. These receptors originate from a man between 60 and 70 years old with renal cell carcinoma.

The V gene is TRBV4-3, the J gene TRBJ1-1; a possible D gene is TRBD1 (6 bases). Per germline, CDR1 LGHNA and CDR2 YSLEER. V shed 1 base and J shed 2 bases, with 8 bases lying between them. The CDR3 loop spans 14 amino acids. The CDR3 bases are TGCGCCAGCAGCCAAGTACAGGGTAACACTGAAGCTTTCTTT. This gives the protein CASSQVQGNTEAFF.

The V call is TRBV6-1, the J call TRBJ1-5, with a possible D match to TRBD1 (5 bases). The V gene's germline CDR1 is MNHNS and CDR2 SASEGT. The CDR3 is 14 amino acids. V shed 4 bases and J shed 4 bases, with 11 bases lying between them. The CDR3 DNA reads as TGTGCCAGCAGTGGTTCAGGGAAAAATCAGCCCCAGCATTTT. Its protein product is CASSGSGKNQPQHF.

V is TRBV19 and J is TRBJ2-7; D gene uncertain. The CDR3 runs to 12 residues. Trimming stripped 5 bases from V and 2 bases from J, with 7 bases between. Germline lookup yields CDR1 LNHDA and CDR2 SQIVND (reference sequence). This chain's CDR3 is CASSGVTYEQYF. Here the CDR3 DNA reads TGTGCCAGTAGTGGGGTTACCTACGAGCAGTACTTC.

This sequence joins TRBV19 and TRBJ2-2, with 13 nucleotides matching TRBD2. The CDR3 is 17 residues long. V gave up 5 bases and J gave up 8 bases; unmatched junction bases: 11. CDR1 is LNHDA, CDR2 SQIVND, per germline (reference sequence). The CDR3 nucleotides read TGTGCCAGTAGTTCCCCGGGGACTAGCGGGGACCGAGGGGAGCTGTTTTTT. It is translated as CASSSPGTSGDRGELFF.

Here the CDR3 DNA reads TGCGCCAGCAGCTTGGTAGGCGGGGAAGGCTATGGCTACACCTTC. Protein sequence: CASSLVGGEGYGYTF. The chain combines TRBV5-1 with TRBJ1-2, with no clear D. Germline loops: CDR1 SGHRS, CDR2 YFSETQ. The CDR3 totals 15 residues. The germline V and J ends were trimmed by 0 bases and 4 bases, with 13 bases remaining between them.

The J gene is TRBJ2-2, the V gene TRBV27; 8 nucleotides match TRBD1. The CDR3 is 16 residues long. The trim removed 7 bases at V and 3 bases at J, leaving 10 bases unmatched. Germline V gives CDR1 MNHEY, CDR2 SMNVEV (reference sequence). CDR3 in amino acids: CASNPTGGKHTGELFF. CDR3 coding DNA: TGTGCCAGCAACCCTACAGGGGGAAAGCACACCGGGGAGCTGTTTTTT.

There are a few counts of this clone. This chain links TRBV15 with TRBJ2-1; 12 bases fit TRBD2. The CDR3 contains 16 residues. After removal of 1 base from V and 7 bases from J, the junction contained 5 bases not matched to a gene. Germline values: CDR1 LNHNV, CDR2 YYDKDF (reference sequence). The CDR3 reads CATSRALAGGPNEQFF. CDR3 DNA sequence: TGTGCCACCAGCAGAGCGCTAGCGGGGGGGCCTAATGAGCAGTTCTTC.

V and J are TRBV2 and TRBJ2-4; D unresolved. Germline assignment: CDR1 SNHLY and CDR2 FYNNEI. The CDR3 is 14 amino acids. Trimming cost V 6 bases and J 4 bases, with 13 bases left between them. CDR3 bases: TGTGCCAGCAGCCCCGCCAGTGGGAAAAACATTCAGTACTTC. Translated: CASSPASGKNIQYF.

V and J are TRBV14 and TRBJ2-5, with 11 positions matching TRBD2. Germline loops: CDR1 SGHDN, CDR2 FVKESK. V lost 3 bases to trimming and J lost 5 bases; unmatched junction nucleotides: 5. CDR3 length: 15 amino acids. The CDR3 bases are TGTGCCAGCAGCCAGACTAGCGGGATATCGGAGACCCAGTACTTC. Its protein product is CASSQTSGISETQYF. The variable domain in full, with the rest retrieved from reference TRBV14 and TRBJ2-5, is EAGVTQFPSHSVIEKGQTVTLRCDPISGHDNLYWYRRVMGKEIKFLLHFVKESKQDESGMPNNRFLAERTGGTYSTLKVQPAELEDSGVYFCASSQTSGISETQYFGPGTRLLVL.

The chain recombines TRBV30 with TRBJ1-1; D uncertain. Germline CDR1 reads GTSNPN; CDR2 reads SVGIG (reference sequence). CDR3 length: 14 amino acids. Trimming removed 8 bases from V and 0 bases from J, with 16 bases in between. CDR3 nucleotides: TGTGCCCTTTTATTAGGCGAAATGAACACTGAAGCTTTCTTT. Protein sequence: CALLLGEMNTEAFF. Complete variable domain (other parts from reference TRBV30 and TRBJ1-1): SQTIHQWPATLVQPVGSPLSLECTVEGTSNPNLYWYRQAAGRGLQLLFYSVGIGQISSEVPQNLSASRPQDRQFILSSKKLLLSDSGFYLCALLLGEMNTEAFFGQGTRLTVV.

V is TRBV7-2 and J is TRBJ1-4; perhaps TRBD1 as D (6 bases). V was pared by 4 bases and J by 8 bases, with 11 bases between. This CDR3 has 13 amino acids. Per the germline V gene, CDR1 is SGHTA and CDR2 is FQGNSA. CDR3 loop: CASSSGGREKLFF. DNA of the CDR3: TGTGCCAGCAGCTCCGGGGGGCGAGAAAAACTGTTTTTT. Drawing the rest from reference TRBV7-2 and TRBJ1-4, the complete variable domain is GAGVSQSPSNKVTEKGKDVELRCDPISGHTALYWYRQSLGQGLEFLIYFQGNSAPDKSGLPSDRFSAERTGGSVSTLTIQRTQQEDSAVYLCASSSGGREKLFFGSGTQLSVL.

This rearrangement joins TRBV5-1 to TRBJ2-3, with 13 bases that match TRBD2. The CDR3 spans 15 residues. V trimming: 5 bases; J trimming: 3 bases; junction bases outside the gene matches: 3. CDR1 and CDR2 (germline): SGHRS, YFSETQ. The CDR3 DNA reads as TGCGCCAGCAGACTAGCGGGGGGGCGGACAGATACGCAGTATTTT. Translating it yields CASRLAGGRTDTQYF.

V and J are TRBV6-9 and TRBJ1-2; TRBD1 is a possible D gene (5 bases). There are 15 residues in the CDR3. Trimming pared 4 bases from V and 0 bases from J, leaving 12 bases between. CDR1 is MNHGY and CDR2 is SVAAGI in the germline V gene. The CDR3 DNA reads TGTGCCAGCAGTTCCGAGACAGCATCTAACTATGGCTACACCTTC. This gives the protein CASSSETASNYGYTF.

This chain links TRBV7-2 with TRBJ2-1, with 8 bases fitting TRBD2. The CDR3 runs to 15 residues. Germline loops: CDR1 SGHTA, CDR2 FQGNSA. After removal of 4 bases from V and 4 bases from J, the junction contained 6 bases not matched to a gene. This chain's CDR3 is CASSSLSGTYNEQFF. In DNA form, the CDR3 reads TGTGCCAGCAGCTCCCTTAGCGGGACGTACAATGAGCAGTTCTTC. The full variable domain, completed using reference TRBV7-2 and TRBJ2-1, is GAGVSQSPSNKVTEKGKDVELRCDPISGHTALYWYRQSLGQGLEFLIYFQGNSAPDKSGLPSDRFSAERTGGSVSTLTIQRTQQEDSAVYLCASSSLSGTYNEQFFGPGTRLTVL.

The chain links TRBV28 to TRBJ1-2; 7 bases align to TRBD1. V shed 6 bases, J shed 5 bases, and the junction held 9 bases outside the gene matches. Germline CDR1 and CDR2: MDHEN and SYDVKM. This CDR3 is 14 amino acids long. DNA for the CDR3: TGTGCCAGCAGCGAAACGAACAGGGGATATGGCTACACCTTC. It translates to CASSETNRGYGYTF.

This clone was seen a handful of times. The rearrangement uses TRBV27 and TRBJ1-1; D is possibly TRBD1 (5 bases). Deletions cut 5 bases from V and 1 base from J, with 14 bases between. Germline V gene sequence: CDR1 MNHEY, CDR2 SMNVEV (reference sequence). The CDR3 loop spans 15 amino acids. CDR3 loop: CASSPLGRTNTEAFF. The CDR3 nucleotides are TGTGCCAGCAGTCCCCTGGGACGGACGAACACTGAAGCTTTCTTT.

This chain joins TRBV5-5 and TRBJ1-1, with 10 nucleotides matching TRBD1. V shed 2 bases and J 0 bases; nucleotides not matched to a gene: 4. CDR1 is SGHKS, CDR2 YYEKEE, per germline (reference sequence). The CDR3 sequence is 16 residues long. The CDR3 is CASSLGQGGLNTEAFF. In nucleotides, the CDR3 is TGTGCCAGCAGCTTAGGACAGGGGGGTTTGAACACTGAAGCTTTCTTT. The variable domain in full, with the rest retrieved from reference TRBV5-5 and TRBJ1-1, is DAGVTQSPTHLIKTRGQQVTLRCSPISGHKSVSWYQQVLGQGPQFIFQYYEKEERGRGNFPDRFSARQFPNYSSELNVNALLLGDSALYLCASSLGQGGLNTEAFFGQGTRLTVV.

CDR3 region: CATSMWAARKEKLFF. DNA of the CDR3: TGTGCCACCTCGATGTGGGCGGCGAGAAAGGAAAAACTGTTTTTT. This chain connects TRBV27 to TRBJ1-4; D remains unclear. V gave up 10 bases and J gave up 8 bases, with 23 bases separating them. Germline-derived CDR1 and CDR2 are MNHEY and SMNVEV (reference sequence). The CDR3 sequence is 15 residues long.

The rearrangement links TRBV30 to TRBJ1-1; a possible D gene is TRBD1 (6 bases). The CDR3 covers 13 residues. Trimming removed 4 bases at V and 7 bases at J, with 16 bases between. The germline gives CDR1 GTSNPN, CDR2 SVGIG (reference sequence). The CDR3 loop is CAWILQGNIEAFF. CDR3 in DNA: TGTGCCTGGATTCTTCAGGGGAATATTGAAGCTTTCTTT.

The sample holds many counts of this clone. The V gene is TRBV5-1, the J gene TRBJ2-1; 12 bases are a match to TRBD2. The CDR3 covers 18 residues. The V gene's germline CDR1 is SGHRS and CDR2 YFSETQ. V was clipped by 2 bases and J by 4 bases; unmatched bases: 10. The CDR3 DNA reads as TGCGCCAGCAGCTTAGTGACTAGCGGGGGACCTGTTTACAATGAGCAGTTCTTC. Amino acids: CASSLVTSGGPVYNEQFF. Full variable domain (remainder filled in from reference TRBV5-1 and TRBJ2-1): KAGVTQTPRYLIKTRGQQVTLSCSPISGHRSVSWYQQTPGQGLQFLFEYFSETQRNKGNFPGRFSGRQFSNSRSEMNVSTLELGDSALYLCASSLVTSGGPVYNEQFFGPGTRLTVL.

This clone was counted ten times or more. The rearrangement uses TRBV7-6 and TRBJ1-5; D not certain. Germline V lookup: CDR1 SGHVS, CDR2 FNYEAQ. Trimming took off 1 base at V and 4 bases at J, with 5 bases between the two ends. The CDR3 covers 13 residues. CDR3 in DNA: TGTGCCAGCAGCTTAGAACAGAATCAGCCCCAGCATTTT. Residues: CASSLEQNQPQHF.

This clone was picked up one time. The genes are TRBV11-3 and TRBJ2-3, with TRBD2 matching 12 bases. Germline lookup yields CDR1 SGHNT and CDR2 YENEEA. The CDR3 contains 14 residues. The V segment lost 5 bases and the J segment 5 bases; nucleotides outside the gene matches: 2. The CDR3 bases are TGTGCCAGCAGCCCTAGCGGGGGGGTAGATACGCAGTATTTT. Its translation: CASSPSGGVDTQYF.

The rearrangement links TRBV27 to TRBJ2-7; 8 positions agree with TRBD1. The CDR3 consists of 14 residues. With V trimmed by 4 bases and J by 5 bases, 7 bases remained unmatched. Germline assignment: CDR1 MNHEY and CDR2 SMNVEV (reference sequence). The CDR3, as DNA: TGTGCCAGCAGTTCGTGGGACAGGCCTAACGAGCAGTACGTC. This translates into CASSSWDRPNEQYV.

The chain joins TRBV21-1 to TRBJ2-7; the table's D call, TRBD2, was not checked against the DNA. TRBV21-1 is labeled a pseudogene. CDR3 size: 19 residues. The CDR3 is CASSPQAALAGPPFYEQYV. In DNA, the CDR3 is TGTGCCAGCAGCCCACAGGCCGCACTAGCGGGCCCCCCGTTCTACGAGCAGTACGTC.

The gene calls are TRBV5-1 and TRBJ1-6; D remains ambiguous. V was cut by 1 base and J by 5 bases, with 13 bases left in between. The CDR3 length is 16 residues. CDR1 and CDR2 from the germline V gene are SGHRS and YFSETQ. The CDR3 DNA is TGCGCCAGCAGCTTGAATACTCCGCAGAATAATTCACCCCTCCACTTT. Residues: CASSLNTPQNNSPLHF.

This clone occurred a few times. The chain links TRBV21-1 to TRBJ2-6. TRBV21-1 is a recognized pseudogene. The CDR3 contains 16 residues. CDR3 sequence reads: CASSRKTSDGANVLTF. The DNA of the CDR3 is TGTGCCAGCAGCAGAAAAACGTCGGATGGGGCCAACGTCCTGACTTTC.

This chain connects TRBV9 to TRBJ1-2; 7 bases agree with TRBD1. Germline V gene lookup returns CDR1 SGDLS and CDR2 YYNGEE. The ends lost 0 bases at V and 8 bases at J; junction bases unmatched: 7. The CDR3 is 14 amino acids. DNA of the CDR3: TGTGCCAGCAGCGTAGGCACAGGGGAATTAGGCTACACCTTC. As protein: CASSVGTGELGYTF. Complete variable domain (other parts from reference TRBV9 and TRBJ1-2): DSGVTQTPKHLITATGQRVTLRCSPRSGDLSVYWYQQSLDQGLQFLIQYYNGEERAKGNILERFSAQQFPDLHSELNLSSLELGDSALYFCASSVGTGELGYTFGSGTRLTVV.

The V call is TRBV12-5, the J call TRBJ2-1; D is undetermined. CDR3 length: 12 amino acids. V gave up 7 bases and J gave up 5 bases, with 9 bases separating them. The V gene's germline CDR1 is LGHNT and CDR2 FRNRAP. CDR3 coding DNA: TGTGCTAGTGCCCTCTCTAACAATGAGCAGTTCTTC. Protein product: CASALSNNEQFF.

The chain recombines TRBV7-6 with TRBJ1-6; D gene unclear. V dropped 2 bases and J dropped 13 bases, with 12 bases sitting between them. The CDR3 runs 13 residues. The germline gives CDR1 SGHVS, CDR2 FNYEAQ. The CDR3 region is CASSLRIRGPLHF. CDR3 bases: TGTGCCAGCAGCTTACGGATAAGAGGGCCCCTCCACTTT.

With regard to this clone: Other DNA sequences in the same sample also yield this CDR3. The chain recombines TRBV5-6 with TRBJ2-5; D gene ambiguous. This CDR3 is 13 amino acids long. Per germline, CDR1 SGHDT and CDR2 YYEEEE. V was cut by 0 bases and J by 4 bases, with 7 bases left in between. The CDR3 loop is CASSLGPGETQYF. DNA of the CDR3: TGTGCCAGCAGCTTGGGCCCCGGAGAGACCCAGTACTTC.

The chain recombines TRBV2 with TRBJ2-1, with D possibly matching TRBD2 (6 bases). Germline V gene data show CDR1 as SNHLY and CDR2 as FYNNEI. V shed 8 bases and J shed 11 bases, with 16 bases lying between them. CDR3 length equals 12 residues. This CDR3 reads CASSGRLSKQFF. The CDR3 DNA follows: TGTGCCAGCTCAGGGAGGCTAAGTAAGCAGTTCTTC.

The chain has TRBV7-9 and TRBJ2-1; D assignment may be TRBD1 or TRBD2 (6 bases each). The CDR3 covers 17 residues. In germline, CDR1 is SEHNR, CDR2 FQNEAQ (reference sequence). V dropped 1 base and J dropped 1 base, with 14 bases sitting between them. CDR3 in DNA: TGTGCCAGCAGCTTAGGGCTGGGGGGCAAATCCTACAATGAGCAGTTCTTC. Its protein product is CASSLGLGGKSYNEQFF.